Below, one T cell receptor (beta chain) is given with its context. Its antigen remains unknown. The table came from immunoSEQ multiplex PCR; TCRdb's copy has only in-frame clones and leaves some out. The top ten clones hold less than 1% of a sample with 70,000 to 80,000 clones, roughly 90% of them seen once. The entry originates in a study of OX40 agonist ivuxolimab in advanced cancers. Study observations and caveats: Both blood CD4+ and CD8+ T cells showed clonal growth by week 6 at 0.1 to 3.0 mg/kg.

V lost 4 bases, J lost 4 bases, and 10 bases lay in between. The CDR3 spans 13 residues. The V gene's germline CDR1 is SGHDN and CDR2 FVKESK. The receptor was isolated from an adult with an advanced solid tumor such as melanoma, head and neck, liver or kidney cancer. The chain employs TRBV14 and TRBJ1-2; D not resolved. This specimen consisted of CD4+ or CD8+ T cells sorted from blood, obtained in a trial of the OX40 agonist ivuxolimab. The CDR3 sequence is CASSPGSVYGYTF. Written as DNA, the CDR3 is TGTGCCAGCAGCCCTGGATCGGTCTATGGCTACACCTTC.